The 20 T cell receptor beta chains in this list originate from one sample, sequenced in a study of T cells in Graves' hyperthyroidism and ophthalmopathy. RNA transcripts yielded amplified TCR beta CDR3 regions. The TCR CDR3 was amplified in a first-round RT-PCR using the HTBI primer set. TCRdb called the multiplex PCR reads again in MiXCR, with one record for every CDR3 protein. The data contain 200,000 to 250,000 distinct CDR3 sequences, roughly 18% of them singletons. The specimen sequenced was blood. The receptors here all came from a man between 40 and 49 years old with Graves' hyperthyroidism.

This clonotype appeared a few times. A read error may explain this, as a much larger clone is one base away. This chain connects TRBV15 to TRBJ2-5; 9 bases align to TRBD1. The length of the CDR3 is 15 residues. Germline values: CDR1 LNHNV, CDR2 YYDKDF (reference sequence). Here the CDR3 DNA reads TGTGCCACCAGCAGAGATAAGACAGGGGGAGAGACCCAGCACTTC. Its protein is CATSRDKTGGETQHF.

The rearrangement uses TRBV11-2 and TRBJ2-5; TRBD2 agrees at 12 bases. With V trimmed by 4 bases and J by 4 bases, 7 bases remained unmatched. CDR1 SGHAT and CDR2 FQNNGV come from the germline V gene. This CDR3 region has 16 residues. CDR3 protein: CASSYQTSGSSETQYF. CDR3 DNA: TGTGCCAGCAGCTACCAGACTAGCGGGAGCTCAGAGACCCAGTACTTC.

This rearrangement joins TRBV28 to TRBJ2-1; the match to TRBD1 covers 9 bases. V shed 2 bases, J shed 5 bases, and the junction held 4 bases outside the gene matches. The germline gives CDR1 MDHEN, CDR2 SYDVKM. CDR3 length: 15 residues. The CDR3 loop reads CASSLRGTGNNEQFF. In nucleotides, the CDR3 is TGTGCCAGCAGTTTAAGAGGGACAGGGAACAATGAGCAGTTCTTC.

This sequence joins TRBV6-6 and TRBJ2-1; a possible D gene is TRBD1 (6 bases). Trimming shortened V by 2 bases and J by 6 bases, and 8 bases separated the two germline ends. This CDR3 is 13 amino acids long. CDR1 and CDR2 (germline): MNHNY, SVGAGI (reference sequence). CDR3 sequence (DNA): TGTGCCAGCAGTTACAGCAGGGGCAATGAGCAGTTCTTC. This sequence encodes CASSYSRGNEQFF.

The J gene is TRBJ1-4, the V gene TRBV15; 10 bases agree with TRBD1. The germline gives CDR1 LNHNV, CDR2 YYDKDF (reference sequence). After removal of 1 base from V and 7 bases from J, the junction contained 9 bases not matched to a gene. The length of the CDR3 is 17 residues. The CDR3 spells CATSRGGQGVGSEKLFF. The CDR3 DNA reads as TGTGCCACCAGCAGAGGAGGACAGGGGGTTGGTAGTGAAAAACTGTTTTTT.

The chain couples TRBV7-6 to TRBJ2-2; 8 bases map to TRBD1. Trimming cost V 5 bases and J 6 bases; bases outside gene matches: 8. Germline assignment: CDR1 SGHVS and CDR2 FNYEAQ. The CDR3 is 15 residues long. CDR3 coding DNA: TGTGCCAGCAGCCTAGGACAGGGAAGGGCCGGGGAGCTGTTTTTT. Its protein is CASSLGQGRAGELFF.

This clonotype was recorded a few times. The chain couples TRBV12-3 or TRBV12-4 to TRBJ1-6; perhaps TRBD1 as D (5 bases). The V gene lost 2 bases and the J gene lost 9 bases, with 11 bases spanning the gap. The CDR3 extends over 14 amino acids. DNA of the CDR3: TGTGCCAGCAGTTTAAGGGGTATGGCTTCACCCCTCCACTTT. This codes for CASSLRGMASPLHF.

This clonotype has at least ten counts. The J gene is TRBJ2-2, the V gene TRBV29-1, with 9 bases fitting TRBD2. In germline, CDR1 is SQVTM, CDR2 ANQGSEA. This CDR3 contains 14 residues. J was trimmed by 1 base and V by 7 bases; bases with no gene match: 4. This CDR3 is CSAQAGGNTGELFF. The CDR3 DNA reads as TGCAGCGCCCAAGCGGGGGGGAACACCGGGGAGCTGTTTTTT.

This clonotype was counted ten times or more. The chain joins TRBV29-1 to TRBJ2-1; maybe TRBD2 (6 bases). The V end lost 3 bases, the J end lost 6 bases, and 12 bases lay between the germline ends. Germline values: CDR1 SQVTM, CDR2 ANQGSEA. The CDR3 is 13 amino acids. Here the CDR3 reads CSVDSGVINEQFF. The CDR3 DNA follows: TGCAGCGTTGATTCGGGGGTCATCAATGAGCAGTTCTTC.

This clonotype was recorded a few times. The chain recombines TRBV10-3 with TRBJ1-2; D gene ambiguous. CDR3 size: 11 residues. V lost 0 bases, J lost 4 bases, and 0 bases lay in between. Germline values: CDR1 ENHRY, CDR2 SYGVKD. The CDR3 sequence is CAISESYGYTF. The DNA for the CDR3 is TGTGCCATCAGTGAGTCCTATGGCTACACCTTC.

The chain links TRBV6-2 or TRBV6-3 to TRBJ1-4; TRBD1 matches 7 bases. The V and J ends lost 0 bases and 13 bases, in that order; junction bases with no gene match: 8. Germline-derived CDR1 and CDR2 are MNHEY and SVGEGT. The CDR3 loop spans 14 amino acids. CDR3 region: CASSYSSHRGILFF. The DNA of the CDR3 is TGTGCCAGCAGTTACTCGTCCCACAGGGGCATACTGTTTTTT.

There are many counts of this clonotype. The CDR3 is CASSQGPQETQYF. DNA for the CDR3: TGTGCCAGCAGCCAGGGGCCCCAAGAGACCCAGTACTTC. The genes are TRBV28 and TRBJ2-5; TRBD1 might be the D (6 bases). The CDR3 runs 13 residues. With 6 bases removed from V and 1 base from J, the gap between germline ends came to 9 bases. Germline CDR1 is MDHEN and CDR2 is SYDVKM. Supplemented by reference TRBV28 and TRBJ2-5, the full variable domain reads DVKVTQSSRYLVKRTGEKVFLECVQDMDHENMFWYRQDPGLGLRLIYFSYDVKMKEKGDIPEGYSVSREKKERFSLILESASTNQTSMYLCASSQGPQETQYFGPGTRLLVL.

This clonotype was observed at least ten times. This CDR3 reads CSVEEDQGVYGYTF. The DNA for the CDR3 is TGCAGCGTTGAAGAAGATCAGGGCGTCTATGGCTACACCTTC. This chain joins TRBV29-1 and TRBJ1-2, with D possibly TRBD1 on 5 matching bases. Germline V lookup: CDR1 SQVTM, CDR2 ANQGSEA. Trimming pared 0 bases from V and 4 bases from J, leaving 12 bases between. The CDR3 consists of 14 residues.

This clonotype showed up many times. The CDR3 DNA reads TGTGCCAGCAGCCGGACTAGCGGGGGGGCGGAGACAGATACGCAGTATTTT. Amino acid sequence: CASSRTSGGAETDTQYF. The chain has TRBV9 and TRBJ2-3; TRBD2 aligns across 15 bases. CDR3 size: 17 residues. Trimming cost V 4 bases and J 3 bases; bases outside gene matches: 6. Per the germline V gene, CDR1 is SGDLS and CDR2 is YYNGEE. The whole variable domain, filled in from reference TRBV9 and TRBJ2-3, reads DSGVTQTPKHLITATGQRVTLRCSPRSGDLSVYWYQQSLDQGLQFLIQYYNGEERAKGNILERFSAQQFPDLHSELNLSSLELGDSALYFCASSRTSGGAETDTQYFGPGTRLTVL.

The V call is TRBV7-2, the J call TRBJ1-3; possible D gene TRBD1, 5 bases. The CDR3 sequence is 15 residues long. The ends were cut back, 5 bases at V and 0 bases at J, with 11 bases in the middle. Germline CDR1 and CDR2: SGHTA and FQGNSA. CDR3 amino acids: CASSPGGHSGNTIYF. CDR3 nucleotides: TGTGCCAGCAGCCCCGGCGGACACTCTGGAAACACCATATATTTT.

The table lists this clonotype with many counts. V usage is TRBV12-3 or TRBV12-4 and J usage is TRBJ1-2; D gene uncertain. V was cut by 6 bases and J by 7 bases, with 9 bases left in between. The CDR3 is 11 residues long. CDR3 nucleotides: TGTGCCAGCAGAAGACTTGGTGGCTACACCTTC. Its translation is CASRRLGGYTF.

The sample holds many counts of this clonotype. Mismatch with germline at one junction end may stem from a read error. The rearrangement uses TRBV7-7 and TRBJ2-5, with 8 bases identical to TRBD1. Germline V gives CDR1 SSHAT, CDR2 FNYEAQ (reference sequence). CDR3 length equals 15 residues. The chain's CDR3 is CASSLAGQGTETQYF. The DNA for the CDR3 is TGTGCTAGCAGCTTAGCCGGACAGGGTACGGAGACCCAGTACTTC.

Concerning this clonotype: A single base separates this from a much larger clone, so it may be a read error. This chain uses TRBV30 with TRBJ2-1; no firm D call. Germline CDR1 reads GTSNPN; CDR2 reads SVGIG (reference sequence). Trimming pared 2 bases from V and 10 bases from J, leaving 9 bases between. This CDR3 is 11 amino acids long. CDR3 loop: CAWSLWGEQFF. CDR3 nucleotide sequence: TGTGCCTGGAGTCTGTGGGGAGAGCAGTTCTTC.

The chain joins TRBV5-1 to TRBJ2-3; 7 bases fit TRBD2. V lost 5 bases to trimming and J lost 10 bases; unmatched junction nucleotides: 7. The germline CDR1 and CDR2 sequences are SGHRS and YFSETQ. This CDR3 contains 12 residues. CDR3 protein: CASRGGSEPQYF. CDR3 DNA sequence: TGCGCCAGCAGGGGAGGGTCTGAGCCGCAGTATTTT.

The chain uses TRBV5-4 and TRBJ2-3, with 13 nucleotides matching TRBD2. Germline CDR1 is SGHNT and CDR2 is YYREEE (reference sequence). V lost 4 bases to trimming and J lost 2 bases; unmatched junction nucleotides: 10. The CDR3 is made up of 18 amino acids. The CDR3 coding sequence is TGTGCCAGCAGCCCCTCTGAGACTAGCGGGGGGTACACAGATACGCAGTATTTT. Its translation: CASSPSETSGGYTDTQYF. The full variable domain, in which reference TRBV5-4 and TRBJ2-3 provide the parts outside the CDR3, is ETGVTQSPTHLIKTRGQQVTLRCSSQSGHNTVSWYQQALGQGPQFIFQYYREEENGRGNFPPRFSGLQFPNYSSELNVNALELDDSALYLCASSPSETSGGYTDTQYFGPGTRLTVL.